The text below deals with one T cell receptor (beta chain). Its antigen is not known. These data belong to a study of CD8 T cells in ankylosing spondylitis. Study-wide results and limits: Researchers report that disease-linked clones proved CD8+ and relatively rare in peripheral blood. Ankylosing spondylitis blood appeared to carry a characteristic TCR beta motif of several highly homologous variants. Earlier reports found some motif variants in synovial fluid and blood in reactive arthritis.

V was pared by 0 bases and J by 5 bases, with 10 bases between. The CDR3 length is 14 residues. CDR1 SGDLS and CDR2 YYNGEE come from the germline V gene. TCRdb re-called the 5' RACE reads through MiXCR, storing one row per CDR3 protein. The repertoire has about 240,000 distinct CDR3 sequences, around 7.8% of them found once; the top ten carry nearly 7%. The receptor was isolated from a male donor with ankylosing spondylitis or in good health (not recorded which). The V and J genes are TRBV9 and TRBJ2-3; possible D gene TRBD2, 6 bases. The sample taken for sequencing was blood, either unsorted or a sorted T cell fraction (not recorded which). CDR3 in amino acids: CASSVAGAVDTQYF. The CDR3 DNA reads TGTGCCAGCAGCGTAGCGGGAGCGGTAGATACGCAGTATTTT.